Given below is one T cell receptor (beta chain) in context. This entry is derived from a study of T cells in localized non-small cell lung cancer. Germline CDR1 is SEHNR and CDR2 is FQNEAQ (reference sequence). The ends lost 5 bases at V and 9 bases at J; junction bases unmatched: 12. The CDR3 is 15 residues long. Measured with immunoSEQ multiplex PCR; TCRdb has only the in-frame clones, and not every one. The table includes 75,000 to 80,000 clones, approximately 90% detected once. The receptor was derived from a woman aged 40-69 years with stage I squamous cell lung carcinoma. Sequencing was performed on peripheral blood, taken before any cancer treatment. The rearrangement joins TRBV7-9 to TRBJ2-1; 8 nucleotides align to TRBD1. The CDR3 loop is CASSRTGGRRGEQFF. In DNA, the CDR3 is TGTGCCAGCAGCAGAACAGGGGGACGGAGGGGTGAGCAGTTCTTC.